This T cell receptor beta chain was identified during a study of Japanese encephalitis immunity and Zika vaccine responses. TCRdb called the 5' RACE reads again in MiXCR, with one record for every CDR3 protein. This table has 450 to 500 distinct CDR3 sequences, 2.5% to 3.5% appearing once. This clonotype occurred many times. For more than five days, PBMCs labeled with CFSE were cultured with peptide pools at roughly 0.91 ug/mL each. Unfixed live CD56-CD19-CD16-CD3+CD4+ CFSE-low cells were sorted as proliferating CD4 T cells. The ends were cut back, 6 bases at V and 1 base at J, with 15 bases in the middle. The CDR3 totals 14 residues. Germline assignment: CDR1 DFQATT and CDR2 SNEGSKA (reference sequence).

The chain combines TRBV20-1 with TRBJ2-5, with D tentatively TRBD1 or TRBD2 (5 bases each). Sequencing was performed on antigen-activated CD4+ T cells from blood, cultured, taken during a Zika inactivated vaccine study. The receptor was isolated from an adult woman who received an inactivated Zika virus vaccine. CDR3 loop: CSARKGTVQETQYF. In DNA form, the CDR3 reads TGCAGTGCCCGGAAGGGGACGGTCCAAGAGACCCAGTACTTC.